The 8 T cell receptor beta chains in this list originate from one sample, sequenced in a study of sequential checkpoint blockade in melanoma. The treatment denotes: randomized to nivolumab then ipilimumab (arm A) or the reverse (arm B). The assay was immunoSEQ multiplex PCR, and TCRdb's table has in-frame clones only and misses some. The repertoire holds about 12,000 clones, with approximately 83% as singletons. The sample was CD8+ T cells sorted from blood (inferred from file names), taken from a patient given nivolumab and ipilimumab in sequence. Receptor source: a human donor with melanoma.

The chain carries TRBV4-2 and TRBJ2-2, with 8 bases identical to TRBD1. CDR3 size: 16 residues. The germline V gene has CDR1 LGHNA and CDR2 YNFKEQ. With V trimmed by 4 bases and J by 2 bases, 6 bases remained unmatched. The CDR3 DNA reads TGTGCCAGCAGCCCCCGGACAGGGCTAAACACCGGGGAGCTGTTTTTT. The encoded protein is CASSPRTGLNTGELFF.

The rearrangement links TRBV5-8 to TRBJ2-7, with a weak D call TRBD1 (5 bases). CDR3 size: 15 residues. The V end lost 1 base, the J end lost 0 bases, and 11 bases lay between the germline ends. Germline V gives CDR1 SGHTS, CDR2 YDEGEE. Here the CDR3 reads CASSLRAGPSYEQYF. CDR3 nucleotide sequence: TGTGCCAGCAGCTTGAGGGCAGGGCCCTCCTACGAGCAGTACTTC.

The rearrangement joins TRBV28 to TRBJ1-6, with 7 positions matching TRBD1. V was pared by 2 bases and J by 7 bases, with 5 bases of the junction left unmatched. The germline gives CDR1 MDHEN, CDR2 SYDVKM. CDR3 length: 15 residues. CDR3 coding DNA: TGTGCCAGCAGTTTAACAGGGGCGGCCAATTCACCCCTCCACTTT. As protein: CASSLTGAANSPLHF. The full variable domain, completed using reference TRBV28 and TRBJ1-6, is DVKVTQSSRYLVKRTGEKVFLECVQDMDHENMFWYRQDPGLGLRLIYFSYDVKMKEKGDIPEGYSVSREKKERFSLILESASTNQTSMYLCASSLTGAANSPLHFGNGTRLTVT.

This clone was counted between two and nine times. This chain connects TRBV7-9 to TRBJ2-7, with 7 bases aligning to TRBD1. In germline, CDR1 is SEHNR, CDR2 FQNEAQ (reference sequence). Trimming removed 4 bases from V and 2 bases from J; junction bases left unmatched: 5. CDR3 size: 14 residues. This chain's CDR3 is CASSSTGIPYEQYF. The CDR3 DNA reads TGTGCCAGCAGCTCGACAGGGATCCCCTACGAGCAGTACTTC.

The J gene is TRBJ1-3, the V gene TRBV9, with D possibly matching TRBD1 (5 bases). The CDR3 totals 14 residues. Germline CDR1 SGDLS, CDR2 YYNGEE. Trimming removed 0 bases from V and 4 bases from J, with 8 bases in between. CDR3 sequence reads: CASSVVGGGNTIYF. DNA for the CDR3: TGTGCCAGCAGCGTAGTGGGGGGAGGAAACACCATATATTTT.

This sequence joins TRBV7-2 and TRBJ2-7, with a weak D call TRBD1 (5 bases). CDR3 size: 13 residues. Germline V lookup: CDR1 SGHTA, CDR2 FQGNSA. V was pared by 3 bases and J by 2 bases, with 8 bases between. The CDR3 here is CASSFRVPYEQYF. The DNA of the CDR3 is TGTGCCAGCAGCTTCAGGGTCCCCTACGAGCAGTACTTC.

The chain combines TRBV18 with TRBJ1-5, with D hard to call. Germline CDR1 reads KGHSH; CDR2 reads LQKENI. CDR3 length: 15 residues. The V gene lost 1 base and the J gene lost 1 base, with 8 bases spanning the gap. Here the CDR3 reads CASSPLVRSNQPQHF. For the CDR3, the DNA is TGTGCCAGCTCACCACTGGTCAGGAGCAATCAGCCCCAGCATTTT.

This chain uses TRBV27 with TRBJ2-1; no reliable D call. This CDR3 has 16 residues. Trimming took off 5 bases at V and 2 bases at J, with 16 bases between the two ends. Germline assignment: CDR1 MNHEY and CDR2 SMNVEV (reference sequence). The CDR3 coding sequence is TGTGCCAGCAGTCCGACACGCTCCTTAACCTACAATGAGCAGTTCTTC. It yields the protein CASSPTRSLTYNEQFF.